A selection of T cell receptor beta chains follows, all from one sample in a study of blood T cell repertoires in COVID-19. Profiling relied on immunoSEQ multiplex PCR, and the TCRdb table lists in-frame clones only, not all of them. The data show 400,000 to 550,000 clones, 87% seen once. The sequenced sample consisted of PBMCs or T cells enriched from blood (not recorded which). These receptors were obtained from a woman between 18 and 30 years old with acute COVID-19. Each CDR3 is given with its conserved first and last residue. A D gene is named only where the DNA matches it firmly. Size is omitted from some rows. Given values are once, few, many or a class for expanded clones.

TRBJ2-7,12,TRBV2,NA,NA,CASSEGSDEQYF,TGTGCCAGCTCAGAGGGTAGCGACGAGCAGTACTTC
TRBJ1-3,14,TRBV6-5,once,TRBD1,CASRTDRAGNTIYF,TGTGCCAGCAGAACCGACAGGGCCGGGAACACCATATATTTT
TRBJ2-7,13,TRBV10-3,NA,TRBD2,CAISGSGGGEQYF,TGTGCCATCAGTGGTTCGGGGGGTGGGGAGCAGTACTTC
TRBJ1-2,15,TRBV28,NA,NA,CASSLGRDRDYGYTF,TGTGCCAGCAGTCTCGGCAGGGATCGTGACTATGGCTACACCTTC
TRBJ1-5,15,TRBV3-1/TRBV3-2,NA,NA,CASSPSQGLNQPQHF,TGTGCCAGCAGCCCGTCACAGGGTCTGAATCAGCCCCAGCATTTT
TRBJ2-7,14,TRBV6-5,NA,TRBD1,CASSRETGGYEQYF,TGTGCCAGCAGTCGAGAGACAGGGGGCTACGAGCAGTACTTC
TRBJ2-5,16,TRBV9,NA,TRBD1,CASSPRADRGGETQYF,TGTGCCAGCAGCCCCCGAGCAGACAGGGGTGGAGAGACCCAGTACTTC
TRBJ2-7,12,TRBV9,NA,NA,CASSTGRGEQYF,TGTGCCAGCAGTACAGGGAGGGGCGAGCAGTACTTC
TRBJ1-2,14,TRBV6-5,NA,NA,CASSTQGKGYGYTF,TGTGCCAGCAGTACTCAGGGTAAAGGGTATGGCTACACCTTC
TRBJ1-5,14,TRBV5-8,NA,NA,CASSLEPYHQPQHF,TGTGCCAGCAGCTTGGAGCCCTACCATCAGCCCCAGCATTTT
TRBJ2-5,15,TRBV11-2,NA,TRBD2,CASSPRTSPQETQYF,TGTGCCAGCAGCCCACGGACTAGCCCCCAAGAGACCCAGTACTTC
TRBJ1-1,13,TRBV19,NA,NA,CASSISVNTEAFF,TGTGCCAGTAGTATTTCGGTGAACACTGAAGCTTTCTTT
TRBJ2-7,16,TRBV3-1/TRBV3-2,NA,TRBD2,CASSQPSSGGYYEQYF,TGTGCCAGCAGCCAACCCTCAAGCGGGGGCTATTACGAGCAGTACTTC
TRBJ2-7,15,TRBV19,NA,TRBD2,CASSIIAGRLDEQYF,TGTGCCAGTAGTATAATAGCGGGCCGTCTCGACGAGCAGTACTTC
TRBJ2-5,13,TRBV19,NA,NA,CASSPGDQETQYF,TGTGCCAGTTCCCCCGGGGACCAAGAGACCCAGTACTTC
TRBJ1-2,13,TRBV11-2,few,TRBD1,CASSLGTGDGYTF,TGTGCCAGCAGCTTAGGGACAGGAGATGGCTACACCTTC
TRBJ1-4,14,TRBV12-5,NA,NA,CASGPGGLNEKLFF,TGTGCTAGTGGCCCCGGAGGCCTTAATGAAAAACTGTTTTTT
TRBJ1-2,14,TRBV19,NA,NA,CASTSAGRGYGYTF,TGTGCCAGTACCTCGGCGGGCAGGGGCTATGGCTACACCTTC
TRBJ1-6,15,TRBV18,NA,NA,CASSPAGVENSPLHF,TGTGCCAGCTCACCAGCCGGGGTTGAGAATTCACCCCTCCACTTT
TRBJ2-3,14,TRBV11-2,once,NA,CASSPPAGTDTQYF,TGTGCCAGCAGCCCGCCGGCGGGCACAGATACGCAGTATTTT
TRBJ2-1,16,TRBV7-3,NA,TRBD1,CASSFDRGPAVYEQFF,TGTGCCAGCAGCTTCGACAGGGGTCCGGCGGTGTATGAGCAGTTCTTC
TRBJ1-1,12,TRBV25-1,NA,NA,CASSGGGTEAFF,TGTGCCAGCAGTGGAGGGGGCACTGAAGCTTTCTTT
TRBJ1-1,14,TRBV18,NA,TRBD1,CASSQGAQNTEAFF,TGTGCCAGCTCACAGGGGGCTCAGAACACTGAAGCTTTCTTT
TRBJ1-2,16,TRBV9,NA,TRBD1,CASSVDPPGGKYGYTF,TGTGCCAGCAGCGTAGATCCGCCAGGGGGGAAATATGGCTACACCTTC
TRBJ2-5,14,TRBV11-2,NA,NA,CASSPPHSQETQYF,TGTGCCAGCAGCCCCCCCCACAGCCAAGAGACCCAGTACTTC
TRBJ2-7,15,TRBV24-1,NA,NA,CATSDDWTDSYEQYF,TGTGCCACCAGTGATGATTGGACAGACTCCTACGAGCAGTACTTC
TRBJ2-5,11,TRBV27,NA,TRBD2,CASSPGGTQYF,TGTGCCAGCAGCCCGGGGGGGACCCAGTACTTC
TRBJ2-7,16,TRBV3-1/TRBV3-2,NA,NA,CASTLRMGGSAYEQYF,TGTGCCAGCACCCTCCGGATGGGGGGATCCGCCTACGAGCAGTACTTC
TRBJ2-3,13,TRBV5-1,NA,NA,CASSYSSSDTQYF,TGCGCCAGCAGTTACTCATCTTCGGATACGCAGTATTTT
TRBJ1-2,17,TRBV2,NA,TRBD1,CARTGGAGLLPTYGYTF,TGTGCCAGAACAGGGGGCGCAGGTCTCTTGCCTACATATGGCTACACCTTC
TRBJ2-2,14,TRBV27,NA,NA,CASSLAQITGELFF,TGTGCCAGCAGTTTAGCACAGATCACCGGGGAGCTGTTTTTT
TRBJ1-5,16,TRBV7-3,few,NA,CASSPFPGQSHQPQHF,TGTGCCAGCAGCCCCTTCCCCGGACAGAGCCATCAGCCCCAGCATTTT
TRBJ1-4,17,TRBV4-1,NA,TRBD1,CASSQLRDRVWSEKLFF,TGCGCCAGCAGCCAACTCCGGGACAGGGTTTGGAGTGAAAAACTGTTTTTT
TRBJ2-7,17,TRBV18,once,TRBD2,CASSPPARTSASYEQYF,TGTGCCAGCTCACCACCGGCCCGGACTAGCGCCTCCTACGAGCAGTACTTC
TRBJ2-7,14,TRBV5-1,NA,TRBD2,CASSITSGPYEQYF,TGCGCCAGCAGCATCACTAGCGGGCCCTACGAGCAGTACTTC
TRBJ2-2,14,TRBV18,NA,NA,CASSPPWRTGELFF,TGTGCCAGCTCACCCCCCTGGAGGACCGGGGAGCTGTTTTTT
TRBJ1-1,18,TRBV7-8,NA,NA,CASSLRRWGELSTFEAFF,TGTGCCAGCAGCTTAAGAAGGTGGGGGGAGCTTTCTACATTTGAAGCTTTCTTT
TRBJ1-1,15,TRBV19,NA,NA,CASSIDGAGDTEAFF,TGTGCCAGTAGTATAGATGGGGCAGGTGACACTGAAGCTTTCTTT
TRBJ2-7,14,TRBV28,NA,TRBD2,CASRRLAGPYEQYF,TGTGCCAGCAGAAGACTAGCGGGACCGTACGAGCAGTACTTC
TRBJ1-5,14,TRBV2,few,NA,CASSELPRDQPQHF,TGTGCCAGCAGTGAACTTCCACGAGATCAGCCCCAGCATTTT
TRBJ2-3,16,TRBV19,NA,TRBD2,CASSRASGGYTDTQYF,TGTGCCAGTAGTAGGGCTAGCGGGGGCTACACAGATACGCAGTATTTT
TRBJ1-2,18,TRBV5-5,NA,TRBD1,CASSFGQTGEVLYYGYTF,TGTGCCAGCAGCTTTGGACAAACAGGGGAGGTTTTATACTATGGCTACACCTTC